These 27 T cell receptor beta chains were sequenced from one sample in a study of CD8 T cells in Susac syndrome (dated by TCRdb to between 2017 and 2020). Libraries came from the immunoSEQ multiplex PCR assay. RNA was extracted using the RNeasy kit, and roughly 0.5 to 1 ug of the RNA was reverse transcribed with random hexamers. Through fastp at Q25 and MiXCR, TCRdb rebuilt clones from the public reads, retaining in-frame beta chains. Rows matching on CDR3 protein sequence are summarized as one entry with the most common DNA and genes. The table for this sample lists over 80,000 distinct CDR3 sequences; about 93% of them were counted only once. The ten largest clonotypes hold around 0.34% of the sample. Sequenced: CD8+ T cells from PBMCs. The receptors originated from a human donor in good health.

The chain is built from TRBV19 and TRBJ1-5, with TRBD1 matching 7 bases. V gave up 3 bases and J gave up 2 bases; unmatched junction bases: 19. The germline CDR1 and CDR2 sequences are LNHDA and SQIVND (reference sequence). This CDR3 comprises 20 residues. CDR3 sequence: CASSIGVGTATTEGNQPQHF. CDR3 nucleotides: TGTGCCAGTAGTATCGGGGTCGGGACAGCTACAACTGAAGGCAATCAGCCCCAGCATTTT.

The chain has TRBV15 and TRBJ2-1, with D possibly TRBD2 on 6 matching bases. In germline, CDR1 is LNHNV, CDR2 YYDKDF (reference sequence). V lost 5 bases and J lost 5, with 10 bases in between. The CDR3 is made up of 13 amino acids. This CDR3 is CATSGGVHNEQFF. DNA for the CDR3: TGTGCCACCAGCGGCGGGGTGCACAATGAGCAGTTCTTC. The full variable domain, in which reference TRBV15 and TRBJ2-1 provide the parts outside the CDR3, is DAMVIQNPRYQVTQFGKPVTLSCSQTLNHNVMYWYQQKSSQAPKLLFHYYDKDFNNEADTPDNFQSRRPNTSFCFLDIRSPGLGDTAMYLCATSGGVHNEQFFGPGTRLTVL.

CDR3 nucleotides: TGTGCCACCAGTGATTTGGGGGGGGCCAAAAACATTCAGTACTTC. This translates into CATSDLGGAKNIQYF. V usage is TRBV24-1 and J usage is TRBJ2-4; D is possibly TRBD2 (6 bases). CDR3 length: 15 residues. From germline, CDR1 is KGHDR and CDR2 SFDVKD. With 0 bases removed from V and 1 base from J, the gap between germline ends came to 6 bases.

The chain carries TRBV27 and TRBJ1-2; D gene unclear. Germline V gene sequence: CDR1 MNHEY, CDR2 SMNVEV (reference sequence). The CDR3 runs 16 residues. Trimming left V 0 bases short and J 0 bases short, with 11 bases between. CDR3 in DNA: TGTGCCAGCAGTTTATCGCCCGGTTCGGCTAACTATGGCTACACCTTC. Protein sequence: CASSLSPGSANYGYTF.

In DNA form, the CDR3 reads TGTGCCAGCAGCAGGAGCGGCTGGGGAGAGACCCAGTACTTC. As protein: CASSRSGWGETQYF. The V and J genes are TRBV13 and TRBJ2-5; D is possibly TRBD2 (5 bases). CDR1 and CDR2 from the germline V gene are PRHDT and FYEKMQ (reference sequence). This CDR3 region has 14 residues. V was cut by 5 bases and J by 4 bases, with 14 bases left in between.

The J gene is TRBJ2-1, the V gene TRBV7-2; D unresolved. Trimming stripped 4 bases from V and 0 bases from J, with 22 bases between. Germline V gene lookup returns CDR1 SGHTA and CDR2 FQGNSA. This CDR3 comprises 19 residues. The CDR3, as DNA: TGTGCCAGCAGCTCAACTACCCTGCTCAAGCGTTACTCCTACAATGAGCAGTTCTTC. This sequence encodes CASSSTTLLKRYSYNEQFF. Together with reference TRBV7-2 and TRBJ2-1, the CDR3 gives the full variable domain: GAGVSQSPSNKVTEKGKDVELRCDPISGHTALYWYRQSLGQGLEFLIYFQGNSAPDKSGLPSDRFSAERTGGSVSTLTIQRTQQEDSAVYLCASSSTTLLKRYSYNEQFFGPGTRLTVL.

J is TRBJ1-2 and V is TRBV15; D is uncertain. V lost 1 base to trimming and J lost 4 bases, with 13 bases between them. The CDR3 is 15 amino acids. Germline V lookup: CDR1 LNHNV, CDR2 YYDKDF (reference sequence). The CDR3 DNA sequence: TGTGCCACCAGCAGAGCCCGTAAAGGACCCTATGGCTACACCTTC. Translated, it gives CATSRARKGPYGYTF.

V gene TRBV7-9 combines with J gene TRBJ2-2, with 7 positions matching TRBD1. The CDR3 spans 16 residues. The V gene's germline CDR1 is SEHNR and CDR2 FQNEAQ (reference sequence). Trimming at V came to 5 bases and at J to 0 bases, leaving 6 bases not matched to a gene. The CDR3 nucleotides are TGTGCCAGCAGCACCTGGACAGGAACGAACACCGGGGAGCTGTTTTTT. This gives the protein CASSTWTGTNTGELFF.

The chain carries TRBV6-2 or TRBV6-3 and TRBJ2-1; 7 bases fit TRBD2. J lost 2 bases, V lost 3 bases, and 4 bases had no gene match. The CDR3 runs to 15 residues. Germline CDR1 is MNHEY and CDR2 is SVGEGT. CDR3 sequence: CASSYRLAPYNEQFF. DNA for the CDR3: TGTGCCAGCAGTTATAGACTAGCCCCCTACAATGAGCAGTTCTTC.

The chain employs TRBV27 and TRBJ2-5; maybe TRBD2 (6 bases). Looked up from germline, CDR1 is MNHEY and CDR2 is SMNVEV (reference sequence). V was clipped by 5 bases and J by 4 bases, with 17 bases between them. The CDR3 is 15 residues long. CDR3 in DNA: TGTGCCAGCAGTCGGGGCGGGGCGGTCGGAGAGACCCAGTACTTC. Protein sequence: CASSRGGAVGETQYF.

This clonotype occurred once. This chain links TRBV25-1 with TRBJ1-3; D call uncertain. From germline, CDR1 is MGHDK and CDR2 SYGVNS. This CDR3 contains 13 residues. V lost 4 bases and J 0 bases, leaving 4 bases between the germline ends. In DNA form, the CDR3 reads TGTGCCAGCAGTGGAGACTCTGGAAACACCATATATTTT. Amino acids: CASSGDSGNTIYF.

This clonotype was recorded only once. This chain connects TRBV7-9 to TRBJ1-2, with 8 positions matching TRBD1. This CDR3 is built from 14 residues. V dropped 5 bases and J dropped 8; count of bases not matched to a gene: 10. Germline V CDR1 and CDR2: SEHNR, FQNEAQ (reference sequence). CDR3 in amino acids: CASSPGQGWGGYTF. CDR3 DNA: TGTGCCAGCAGCCCAGGACAGGGTTGGGGAGGCTACACCTTC.

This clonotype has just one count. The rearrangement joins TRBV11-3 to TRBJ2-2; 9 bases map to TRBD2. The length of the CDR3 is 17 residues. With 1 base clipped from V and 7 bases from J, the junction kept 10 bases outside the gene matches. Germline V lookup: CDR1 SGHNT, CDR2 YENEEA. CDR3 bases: TGTGCCAGCAGCTTAGGGGGACTAGCCGGTCGCAACGGGGAGCTGTTTTTT. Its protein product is CASSLGGLAGRNGELFF.

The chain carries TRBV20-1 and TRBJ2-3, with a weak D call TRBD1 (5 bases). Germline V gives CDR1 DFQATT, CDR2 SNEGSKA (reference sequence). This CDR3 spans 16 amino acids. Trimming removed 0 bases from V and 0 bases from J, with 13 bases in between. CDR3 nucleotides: TGCAGTGCTAGAGATGGGGCTTGGGAAAGCACAGATACGCAGTATTTT. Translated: CSARDGAWESTDTQYF.

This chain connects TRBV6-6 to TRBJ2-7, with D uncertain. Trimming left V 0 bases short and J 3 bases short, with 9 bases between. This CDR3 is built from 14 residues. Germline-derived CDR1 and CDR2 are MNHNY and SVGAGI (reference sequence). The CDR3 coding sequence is TGTGCCAGCAGTTACTCGACCCCGGGCTACGAGCAGTACTTC. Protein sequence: CASSYSTPGYEQYF.

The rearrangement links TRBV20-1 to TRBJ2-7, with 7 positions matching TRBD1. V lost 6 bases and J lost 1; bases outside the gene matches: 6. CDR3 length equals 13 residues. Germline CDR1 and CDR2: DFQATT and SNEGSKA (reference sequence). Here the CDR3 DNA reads TGCAGTGCAAGCCTGACAGGGTCCTACGAGCAGTACTTC. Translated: CSASLTGSYEQYF.

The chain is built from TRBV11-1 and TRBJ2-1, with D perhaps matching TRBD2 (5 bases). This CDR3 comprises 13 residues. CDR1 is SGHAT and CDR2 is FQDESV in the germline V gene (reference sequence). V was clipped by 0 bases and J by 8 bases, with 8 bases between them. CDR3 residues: CASSLATGDEQFF. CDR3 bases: TGTGCCAGCAGCTTAGCGACCGGGGATGAGCAGTTCTTC.

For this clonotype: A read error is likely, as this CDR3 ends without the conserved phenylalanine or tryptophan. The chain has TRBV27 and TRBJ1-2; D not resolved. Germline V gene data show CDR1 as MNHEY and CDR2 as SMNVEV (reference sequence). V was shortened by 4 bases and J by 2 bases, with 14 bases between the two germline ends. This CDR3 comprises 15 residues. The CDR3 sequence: CASSSVSWANYGYTL. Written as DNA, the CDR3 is TGTGCCAGCAGTTCAGTAAGTTGGGCGAACTATGGCTACACCCTC.

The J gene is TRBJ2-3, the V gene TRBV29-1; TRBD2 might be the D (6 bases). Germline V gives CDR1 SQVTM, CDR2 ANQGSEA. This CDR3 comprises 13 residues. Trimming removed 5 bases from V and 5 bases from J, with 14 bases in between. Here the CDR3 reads CSVLGGLRDTQYF. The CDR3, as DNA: TGCAGCGTTCTGGGGGGATTACGAGATACGCAGTATTTT.

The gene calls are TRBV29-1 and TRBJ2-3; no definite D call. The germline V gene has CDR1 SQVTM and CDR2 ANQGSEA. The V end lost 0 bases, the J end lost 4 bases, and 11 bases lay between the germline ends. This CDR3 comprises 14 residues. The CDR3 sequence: CSVEDRSGADTQYF. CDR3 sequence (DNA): TGCAGCGTTGAAGATCGATCTGGCGCAGATACGCAGTATTTT.

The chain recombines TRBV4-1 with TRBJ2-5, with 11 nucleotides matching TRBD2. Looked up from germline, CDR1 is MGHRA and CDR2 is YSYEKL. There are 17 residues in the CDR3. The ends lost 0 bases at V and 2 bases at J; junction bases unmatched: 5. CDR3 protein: CASSQELAGARQETQYF. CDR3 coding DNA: TGCGCCAGCAGCCAAGAACTAGCGGGGGCGCGTCAAGAGACCCAGTACTTC.

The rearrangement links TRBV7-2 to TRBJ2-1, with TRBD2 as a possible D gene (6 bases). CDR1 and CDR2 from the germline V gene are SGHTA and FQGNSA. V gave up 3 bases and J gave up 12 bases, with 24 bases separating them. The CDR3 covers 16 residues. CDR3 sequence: CASSFGTGWPPGVQFF. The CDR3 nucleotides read TGTGCCAGCAGCTTTGGTACCGGGTGGCCCCCGGGGGTGCAGTTCTTC.

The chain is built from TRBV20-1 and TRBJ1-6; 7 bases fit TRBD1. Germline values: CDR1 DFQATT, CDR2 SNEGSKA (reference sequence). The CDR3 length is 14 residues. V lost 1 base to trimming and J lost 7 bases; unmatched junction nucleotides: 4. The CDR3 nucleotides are TGCAGTGCTAGAGCCGCCAGGGGGAATTCACCCCTCCACTTT. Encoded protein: CSARAARGNSPLHF.

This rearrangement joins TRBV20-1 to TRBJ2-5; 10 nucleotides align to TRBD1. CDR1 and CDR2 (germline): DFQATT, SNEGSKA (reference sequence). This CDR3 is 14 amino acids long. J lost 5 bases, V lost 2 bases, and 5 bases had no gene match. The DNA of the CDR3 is TGCAGTGCTAGACTGGACAGGGGGTGGGAGACCCAGTACTTC. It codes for CSARLDRGWETQYF.

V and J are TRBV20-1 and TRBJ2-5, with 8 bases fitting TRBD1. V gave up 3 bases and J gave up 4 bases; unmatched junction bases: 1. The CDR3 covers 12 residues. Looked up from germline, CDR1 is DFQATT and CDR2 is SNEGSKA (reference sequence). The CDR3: CSARTGAETQYF. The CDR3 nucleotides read TGCAGTGCTAGGACAGGGGCAGAGACCCAGTACTTC.

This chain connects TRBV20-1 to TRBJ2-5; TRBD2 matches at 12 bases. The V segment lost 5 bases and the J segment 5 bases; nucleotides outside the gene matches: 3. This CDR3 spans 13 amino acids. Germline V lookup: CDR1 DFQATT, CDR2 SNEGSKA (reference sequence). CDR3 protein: CSALAGGRETQYF. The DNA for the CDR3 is TGCAGTGCTCTAGCGGGGGGGCGCGAGACCCAGTACTTC.

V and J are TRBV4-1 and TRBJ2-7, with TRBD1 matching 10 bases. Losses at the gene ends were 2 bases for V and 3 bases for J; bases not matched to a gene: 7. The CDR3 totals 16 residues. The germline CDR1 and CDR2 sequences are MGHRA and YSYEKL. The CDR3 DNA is TGCGCCAGCAGCCAATTAATGGACAGGGGGGTCTACGAGCAGTACTTC. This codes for CASSQLMDRGVYEQYF.